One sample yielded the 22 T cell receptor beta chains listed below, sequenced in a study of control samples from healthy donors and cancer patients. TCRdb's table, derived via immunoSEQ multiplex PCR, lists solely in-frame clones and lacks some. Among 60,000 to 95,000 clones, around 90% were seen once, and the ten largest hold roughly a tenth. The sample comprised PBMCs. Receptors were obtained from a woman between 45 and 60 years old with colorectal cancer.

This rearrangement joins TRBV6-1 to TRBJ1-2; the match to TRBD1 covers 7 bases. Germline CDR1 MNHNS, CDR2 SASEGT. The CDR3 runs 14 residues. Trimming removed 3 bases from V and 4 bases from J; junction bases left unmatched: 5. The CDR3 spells CASSDLDRIYGYTF. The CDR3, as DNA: TGTGCCAGCAGTGACCTGGACAGGATCTATGGCTACACCTTC.

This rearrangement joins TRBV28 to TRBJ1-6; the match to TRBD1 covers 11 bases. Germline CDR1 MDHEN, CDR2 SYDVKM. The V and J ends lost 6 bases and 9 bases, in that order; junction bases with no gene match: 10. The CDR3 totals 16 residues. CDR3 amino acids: CASRLSSGQGGSPLHF. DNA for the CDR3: TGTGCCAGCAGGCTGAGCTCGGGACAGGGGGGTTCACCCCTCCACTTT.

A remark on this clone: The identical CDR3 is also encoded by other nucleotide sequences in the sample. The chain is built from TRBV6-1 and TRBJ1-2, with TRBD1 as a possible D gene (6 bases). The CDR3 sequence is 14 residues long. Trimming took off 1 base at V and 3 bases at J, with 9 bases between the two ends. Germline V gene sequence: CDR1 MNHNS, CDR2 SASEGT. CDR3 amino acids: CASSEGRGDYGYTF. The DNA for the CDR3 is TGTGCCAGCAGTGAAGGAAGGGGGGACTATGGCTACACCTTC.

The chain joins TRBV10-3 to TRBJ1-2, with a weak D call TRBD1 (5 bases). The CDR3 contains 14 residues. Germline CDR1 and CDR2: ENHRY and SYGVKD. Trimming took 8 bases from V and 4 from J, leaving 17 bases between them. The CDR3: CAIFGQGGGYGYTF. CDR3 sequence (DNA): TGTGCCATCTTCGGGCAGGGTGGTGGCTATGGCTACACCTTC.

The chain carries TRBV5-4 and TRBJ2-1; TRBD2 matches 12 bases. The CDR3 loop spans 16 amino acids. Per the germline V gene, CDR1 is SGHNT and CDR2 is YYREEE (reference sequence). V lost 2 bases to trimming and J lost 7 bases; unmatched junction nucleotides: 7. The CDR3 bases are TGTGCCAGCAGCTTCCGGCTAGCGGGGGGGTCTAATGAGCAGTTCTTC. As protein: CASSFRLAGGSNEQFF.

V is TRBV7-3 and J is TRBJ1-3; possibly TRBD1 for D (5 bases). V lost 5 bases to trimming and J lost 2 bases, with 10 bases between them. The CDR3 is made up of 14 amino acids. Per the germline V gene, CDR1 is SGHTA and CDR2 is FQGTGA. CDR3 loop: CASSAGQAGNTIYF. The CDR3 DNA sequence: TGTGCCAGCAGCGCCGGACAAGCTGGAAACACCATATATTTT.

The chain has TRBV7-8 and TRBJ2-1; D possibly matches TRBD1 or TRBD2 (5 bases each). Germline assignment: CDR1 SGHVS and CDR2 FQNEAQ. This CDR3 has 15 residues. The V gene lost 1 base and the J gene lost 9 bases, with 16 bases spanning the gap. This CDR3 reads CASSLGTTLGSEQFF. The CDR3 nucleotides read TGTGCCAGCAGCTTAGGGACAACCCTAGGGAGTGAGCAGTTCTTC.

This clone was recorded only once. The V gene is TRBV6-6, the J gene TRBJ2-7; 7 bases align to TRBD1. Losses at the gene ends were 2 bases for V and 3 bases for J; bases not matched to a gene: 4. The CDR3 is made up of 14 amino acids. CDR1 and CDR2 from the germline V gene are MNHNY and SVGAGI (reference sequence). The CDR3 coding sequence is TGTGCCAGCAGTTACAGGGGGCGAATCTACGAGCAGTACGTC. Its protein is CASSYRGRIYEQYV.

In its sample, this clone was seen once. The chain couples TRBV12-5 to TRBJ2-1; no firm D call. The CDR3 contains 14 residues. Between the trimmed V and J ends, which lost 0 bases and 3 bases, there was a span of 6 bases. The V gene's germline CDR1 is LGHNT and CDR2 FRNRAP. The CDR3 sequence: CASGLVPNYNEQFF. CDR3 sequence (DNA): TGTGCTAGTGGTTTGGTCCCCAACTACAATGAGCAGTTCTTC. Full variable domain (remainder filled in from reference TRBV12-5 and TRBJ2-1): DARVTQTPRHKVTEMGQEVTMRCQPILGHNTVFWYRQTMMQGLELLAYFRNRAPLDDSGMPKDRFSAEMPDATLATLKIQPSEPRDSAVYFCASGLVPNYNEQFFGPGTRLTVL.

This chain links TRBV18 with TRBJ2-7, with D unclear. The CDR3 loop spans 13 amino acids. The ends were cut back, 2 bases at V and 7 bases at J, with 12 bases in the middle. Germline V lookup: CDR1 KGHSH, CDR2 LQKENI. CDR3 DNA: TGTGCCAGCTCACCAGCTCCCAAAGGGGAGCAGTACGTC. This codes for CASSPAPKGEQYV.

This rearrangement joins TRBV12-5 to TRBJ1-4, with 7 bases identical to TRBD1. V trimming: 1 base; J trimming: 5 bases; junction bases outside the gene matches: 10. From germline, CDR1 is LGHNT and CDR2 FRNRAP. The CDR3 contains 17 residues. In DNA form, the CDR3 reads TGTGCTAGTGGTTTGGGAGGCACAGGGGCTCCAAATGAAAAACTGTTTTTT. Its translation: CASGLGGTGAPNEKLFF.

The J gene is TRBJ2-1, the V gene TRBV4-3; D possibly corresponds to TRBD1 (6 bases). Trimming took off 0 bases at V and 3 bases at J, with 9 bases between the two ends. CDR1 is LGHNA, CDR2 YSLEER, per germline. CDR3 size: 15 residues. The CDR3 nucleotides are TGCGCCAGCAGCCAAGAGGGGGCCCTCTACAATGAGCAGTTCTTC. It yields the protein CASSQEGALYNEQFF.

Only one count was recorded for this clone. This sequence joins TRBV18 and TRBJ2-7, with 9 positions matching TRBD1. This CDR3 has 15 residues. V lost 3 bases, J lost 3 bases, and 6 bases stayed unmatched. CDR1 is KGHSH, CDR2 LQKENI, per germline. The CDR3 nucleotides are TGTGCCAGCTCACCTGGACAGGGGAAATACTACGAGCAGTACGTC. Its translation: CASSPGQGKYYEQYV.

The CDR3 nucleotides are TGTGCCAGCAGTTACCGTCCGGGGTTAACAGATACGCAGTATTTT. It is translated as CASSYRPGLTDTQYF. V usage is TRBV6-6 and J usage is TRBJ2-3, with D perhaps matching TRBD2 (5 bases). Trimming removed 2 bases at V and 3 bases at J, with 12 bases between. CDR1 is MNHNY and CDR2 is SVGAGI in the germline V gene (reference sequence). The CDR3 consists of 15 residues.

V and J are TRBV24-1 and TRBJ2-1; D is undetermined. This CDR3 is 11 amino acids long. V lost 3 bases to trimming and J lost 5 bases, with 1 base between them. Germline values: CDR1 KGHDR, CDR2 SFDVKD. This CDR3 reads CATSDNNEQFF. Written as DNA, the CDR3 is TGTGCCACCAGTGATAACAATGAGCAGTTCTTC.

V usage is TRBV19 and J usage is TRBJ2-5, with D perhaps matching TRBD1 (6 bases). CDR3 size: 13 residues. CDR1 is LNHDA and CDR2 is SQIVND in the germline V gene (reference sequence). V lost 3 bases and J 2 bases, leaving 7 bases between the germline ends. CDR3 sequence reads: CASSMQGQETQYF. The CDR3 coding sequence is TGTGCCAGTAGTATGCAGGGGCAAGAGACCCAGTACTTC.

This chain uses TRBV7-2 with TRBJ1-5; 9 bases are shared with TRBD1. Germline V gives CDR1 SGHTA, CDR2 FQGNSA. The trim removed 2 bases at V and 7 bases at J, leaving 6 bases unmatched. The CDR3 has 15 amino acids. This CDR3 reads CASSLRTGARQPQHF. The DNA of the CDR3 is TGTGCCAGCAGCTTAAGGACAGGGGCGAGGCAGCCCCAGCATTTT.

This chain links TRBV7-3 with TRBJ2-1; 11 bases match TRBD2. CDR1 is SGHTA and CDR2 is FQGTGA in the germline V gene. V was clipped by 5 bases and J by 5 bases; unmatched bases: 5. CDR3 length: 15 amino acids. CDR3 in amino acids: CASSPSGGINNEQFF. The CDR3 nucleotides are TGTGCCAGCAGCCCTAGCGGGGGGATAAACAATGAGCAGTTCTTC.

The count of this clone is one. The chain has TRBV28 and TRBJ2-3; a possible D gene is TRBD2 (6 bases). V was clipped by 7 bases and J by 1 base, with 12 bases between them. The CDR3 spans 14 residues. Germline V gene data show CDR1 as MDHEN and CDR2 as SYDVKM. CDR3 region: CASTQPGGTDTQYF. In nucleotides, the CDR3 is TGTGCCAGCACGCAACCGGGGGGCACAGATACGCAGTATTTT.

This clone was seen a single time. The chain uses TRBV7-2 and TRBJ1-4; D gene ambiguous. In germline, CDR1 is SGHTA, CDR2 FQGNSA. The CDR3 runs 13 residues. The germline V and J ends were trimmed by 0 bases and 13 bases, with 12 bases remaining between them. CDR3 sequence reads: CASSLAVGTRLFF. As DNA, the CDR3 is TGTGCCAGCAGCTTAGCGGTGGGTACCCGACTGTTTTTT.

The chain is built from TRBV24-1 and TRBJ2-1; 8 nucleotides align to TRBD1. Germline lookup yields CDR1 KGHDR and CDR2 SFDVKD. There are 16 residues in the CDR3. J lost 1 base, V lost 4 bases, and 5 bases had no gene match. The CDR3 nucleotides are TGTGCCACCAGTGAAACAGGGGGGAGGTCCTACAATGAGCAGTTCTTC. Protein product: CATSETGGRSYNEQFF.

CDR3 loop: CAWDTRGLGNTIYF. DNA of the CDR3: TGTGCCTGGGATACCAGGGGGCTCGGAAACACCATATATTTT. The chain carries TRBV30 and TRBJ1-3, with 8 nucleotides matching TRBD1. Germline values: CDR1 GTSNPN, CDR2 SVGIG (reference sequence). With V trimmed by 5 bases and J by 4 bases, 7 bases remained unmatched. The CDR3 runs 14 residues.